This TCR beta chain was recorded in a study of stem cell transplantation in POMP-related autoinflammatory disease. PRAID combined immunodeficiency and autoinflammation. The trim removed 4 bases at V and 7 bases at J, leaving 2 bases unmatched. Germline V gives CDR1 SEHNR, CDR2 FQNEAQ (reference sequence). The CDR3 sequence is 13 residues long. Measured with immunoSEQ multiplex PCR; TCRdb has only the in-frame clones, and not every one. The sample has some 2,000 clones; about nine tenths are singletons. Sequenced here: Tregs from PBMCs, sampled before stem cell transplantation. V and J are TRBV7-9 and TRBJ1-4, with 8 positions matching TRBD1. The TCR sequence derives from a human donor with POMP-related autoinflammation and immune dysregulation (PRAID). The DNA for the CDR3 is TGTGCCAGCAGCTCGACAGGGGTTGAAAAACTGTTTTTT. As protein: CASSSTGVEKLFF.